One and the same sample provided the 20 T cell receptor beta chains below, sequenced in a study of blood T cell repertoires in COVID-19. Clones were read by immunoSEQ multiplex PCR, and TCRdb kept only the in-frame ones, dropping some. The repertoire holds about 250,000 clones, 88% seen once, with about 0.74% in the top ten. The sample taken for sequencing was peripheral blood. The receptor source for this set is a woman in her thirties with acute or convalescent COVID-19.

The rearrangement uses TRBV7-2 and TRBJ2-5, with D possibly TRBD1 on 6 matching bases. The CDR3 is 15 residues long. Germline CDR1 reads SGHTA; CDR2 reads FQGNSA. With 5 bases removed from V and 2 bases from J, the gap between germline ends came to 15 bases. The CDR3 bases are TGTGCCAGCAGCACAGCCGGGACACAGCAAGAGACCCAGTACTTC. Its translation is CASSTAGTQQETQYF.

The gene calls are TRBV18 and TRBJ1-5, with a possible D match to TRBD1 (5 bases). The CDR3 covers 14 residues. Trimming removed 4 bases from V and 0 bases from J, with 7 bases in between. The germline V gene has CDR1 KGHSH and CDR2 LQKENI. CDR3 in amino acids: CASSRQFSNQPQHF. In DNA, the CDR3 is TGTGCCAGCTCACGACAGTTTAGCAATCAGCCCCAGCATTTT. The entire variable domain, with the rest obtained from reference TRBV18 and TRBJ1-5, is as follows: NAGVMQNPRHLVRRRGQEARLRCSPMKGHSHVYWYRQLPEEGLKFMVYLQKENIIDESGMPKERFSAEFPKEGPSILRIQQVVRGDSAAYFCASSRQFSNQPQHFGDGTRLSIL.

The V call is TRBV6-2 or TRBV6-3, the J call TRBJ2-7, with 11 bases aligning to TRBD2. Germline V CDR1 and CDR2: MNHEY, SVGEGT. The CDR3 has 18 amino acids. The V and J ends lost 2 bases and 7 bases, in that order; junction bases with no gene match: 16. The CDR3 sequence: CASSYGSSGRSSFREQYF. In DNA, the CDR3 is TGTGCCAGCAGTTACGGATCTAGCGGGAGGAGTTCGTTCCGAGAGCAGTACTTC.

This clone was counted between two and nine times. The identical CDR3 is also encoded by other nucleotide sequences in the sample. The genes are TRBV30 and TRBJ1-1, with a possible D match to TRBD1 (6 bases). V lost 3 bases and J 8 bases, leaving 13 bases between the germline ends. The CDR3 sequence is 12 residues long. CDR1 GTSNPN and CDR2 SVGIG come from the germline V gene (reference sequence). The CDR3 region is CAWSDRGTEAFF. The CDR3 nucleotides are TGTGCCTGGAGCGACCGAGGGACAGAAGCTTTCTTT.

The J gene is TRBJ1-2, the V gene TRBV19; D is perhaps TRBD1 (6 bases). V was cut by 6 bases and J by 4 bases, with 9 bases left in between. The CDR3 is made up of 12 amino acids. Germline V gives CDR1 LNHDA, CDR2 SQIVND (reference sequence). The CDR3 bases are TGTGCCAGTAGCCCACAGGGCTATGGCTACACCTTC. This sequence encodes CASSPQGYGYTF. Full variable domain (missing parts from reference TRBV19 and TRBJ1-2): DGGITQSPKYLFRKEGQNVTLSCEQNLNHDAMYWYRQDPGQGLRLIYYSQIVNDFQKGDIAEGYSVSREKKESFPLTVTSAQKNPTAFYLCASSPQGYGYTFGSGTRLTVV.

The chain carries TRBV6-5 and TRBJ2-7, with D perhaps TRBD2 (5 bases). Trimming cost V 5 bases and J 3 bases, with 8 bases left between them. CDR1 and CDR2 (germline): MNHEY, SVGAGI. The CDR3 contains 12 residues. CDR3 residues: CASSRAGYEQYF. The CDR3 nucleotides read TGTGCCAGCAGTCGGGCGGGCTACGAGCAGTACTTC.

The chain couples TRBV11-3 to TRBJ2-7; possibly TRBD2 for D (6 bases). V lost 9 bases and J lost 1, with 16 bases in between. This CDR3 spans 14 amino acids. From germline, CDR1 is SGHNT and CDR2 YENEEA. The CDR3 is CASRDQGGSYEQYF. The DNA for the CDR3 is TGTGCCAGTAGGGATCAGGGAGGTTCCTACGAGCAGTACTTC.

The chain is built from TRBV4-2 and TRBJ2-2; 8 nucleotides align to TRBD2. Germline trimming cut 5 bases from V and 1 base from J; bases unmatched to any gene: 3. The germline CDR1 and CDR2 sequences are LGHNA and YNFKEQ. This CDR3 region has 15 residues. DNA for the CDR3: TGTGCCAGCAGCTCCGGGACTAGGAACACCGGGGAGCTGTTTTTT. Amino acids: CASSSGTRNTGELFF.

The chain joins TRBV7-2 to TRBJ1-2; D is uncertain. Germline loops: CDR1 SGHTA, CDR2 FQGNSA. CDR3 size: 16 residues. Trimming cost V 0 bases and J 0 bases, with 11 bases left between them. DNA for the CDR3: TGTGCCAGCAGCTTAGCTAGATCGATAACTAACTATGGCTACACCTTC. Protein sequence: CASSLARSITNYGYTF.

CDR3 region: CATSDPSGRGSYNEQFF. CDR3 nucleotides: TGTGCCACCAGTGACCCTAGCGGGAGAGGGTCCTACAATGAGCAGTTCTTC. This rearrangement joins TRBV24-1 to TRBJ2-1; 10 positions match TRBD2. After removal of 4 bases from V and 1 base from J, the junction contained 6 bases not matched to a gene. This CDR3 spans 17 amino acids. CDR1 KGHDR and CDR2 SFDVKD come from the germline V gene.

CDR3 in amino acids: CASSFLSGNTEAFF. The CDR3 bases are TGTGCCAGCAGTTTTCTTTCGGGGAACACTGAAGCTTTCTTT. The rearrangement uses TRBV27 and TRBJ1-1; no reliable D call. V lost 3 bases to trimming and J lost 1 base, with 9 bases between them. CDR1 and CDR2 from the germline V gene are MNHEY and SMNVEV (reference sequence). CDR3 length equals 14 residues.

The chain joins TRBV7-8 to TRBJ2-4; 9 bases are shared with TRBD2. This CDR3 has 17 amino acids. Germline lookup yields CDR1 SGHVS and CDR2 FQNEAQ. The trim removed 0 bases at V and 5 bases at J, leaving 8 bases unmatched. The CDR3, as DNA: TGTGCCAGCAGCTTAGCGGACAGCGGGAGGACCCAAAACATTCAGTACTTC. This sequence encodes CASSLADSGRTQNIQYF.

The CDR3 sequence is CASSPLQGWPYEQYF. The CDR3 bases are TGTGCCAGCTCACCGCTACAGGGTTGGCCCTACGAGCAGTACTTC. J is TRBJ2-7 and V is TRBV18; tentative D call: TRBD1 (6 bases). This CDR3 has 15 residues. Trimming cost V 3 bases and J 2 bases, with 14 bases left between them. Germline CDR1 is KGHSH and CDR2 is LQKENI.

The CDR3 DNA follows: TGTGCCAGCAGCTTTGGCGGGGTTAACACTGAAGCTTTCTTT. It specifies CASSFGGVNTEAFF. The chain combines TRBV7-9 with TRBJ1-1; D is undetermined. This CDR3 spans 14 amino acids. In germline, CDR1 is SEHNR, CDR2 FQNEAQ (reference sequence). The V end lost 3 bases, the J end lost 2 bases, and 10 bases lay between the germline ends.

The V gene is TRBV11-3, the J gene TRBJ1-2; D is ambiguous. Germline assignment: CDR1 SGHNT and CDR2 YENEEA. Deletions cut 5 bases from V and 8 bases from J, with 15 bases between. The CDR3 has 13 residues. In DNA form, the CDR3 reads TGTGCCAGCAGCCCCGGGTCCAGTCAGGGCTACACCTTC. It is translated as CASSPGSSQGYTF.

The genes are TRBV27 and TRBJ2-3, with TRBD2 matching 9 bases. The CDR3 runs 15 residues. Per the germline V gene, CDR1 is MNHEY and CDR2 is SMNVEV (reference sequence). After removal of 11 bases from V and 6 bases from J, the junction contained 15 bases not matched to a gene. For the CDR3, the DNA is TGTGCCTTGCTGGGGACGCTAGCGGGAACTGATACGCAGTATTTT. It yields the protein CALLGTLAGTDTQYF.

This clone occurred a few times. The same CDR3 is also encoded by other DNA sequences in this sample. In DNA form, the CDR3 reads TGTGCCAGCAGCTTGGGCGTCTCTGGAAACACCATATATTTT. This encodes CASSLGVSGNTIYF. The chain joins TRBV5-4 to TRBJ1-3; D gene ambiguous. The V end was cut by 0 bases, the J end by 0 bases, with 4 bases between. The CDR3 spans 14 residues. The V gene's germline CDR1 is SGHNT and CDR2 YYREEE (reference sequence).

This chain joins TRBV29-1 and TRBJ2-1; 13 bases fit TRBD2. This CDR3 comprises 16 residues. The V gene's germline CDR1 is SQVTM and CDR2 ANQGSEA. Trimming cost V 7 bases and J 5 bases; bases outside gene matches: 11. CDR3 loop: CSGRTSGRVGNNEQFF. The CDR3, as DNA: TGCAGCGGGCGGACTAGCGGGAGAGTAGGTAACAATGAGCAGTTCTTC.

The V and J genes are TRBV7-9 and TRBJ2-7, with TRBD2 identical over 9 bases. Germline V lookup: CDR1 SEHNR, CDR2 FQNEAQ (reference sequence). The trim removed 5 bases at V and 2 bases at J, leaving 13 bases unmatched. The CDR3 sequence is 17 residues long. CDR3 loop: CASSPRGGSGSAYEQYF. The CDR3 bases are TGTGCCAGCAGCCCTAGAGGGGGTAGCGGGAGTGCCTACGAGCAGTACTTC.

The J gene is TRBJ2-5, the V gene TRBV27; 8 nucleotides align to TRBD1. The CDR3 has 14 amino acids. Trimming cost V 2 bases and J 5 bases; bases outside gene matches: 4. The V gene's germline CDR1 is MNHEY and CDR2 SMNVEV (reference sequence). In nucleotides, the CDR3 is TGTGCCAGCAGTTTACAGGGGGCTGGGGAGACCCAGTACTTC. Translating gives CASSLQGAGETQYF.